One and the same sample provided the 2 T cell receptor beta chains below, sequenced in a study of PD-1 blockade in classical Hodgkin lymphoma. There was relapse after autologous stem cell transplantation in every patient, and there was variation in brentuximab vedotin exposure. Sequenced by immunoSEQ multiplex PCR; TCRdb stores in-frame clones only, minus some. This repertoire shows about 97,000 clones, roughly 88% found once; its top ten account for roughly an eighth. This specimen was peripheral blood mononuclear cells (PBMCs), taken at baseline. The receptors here all came from a human donor with classical Hodgkin lymphoma.

J is TRBJ2-3 and V is TRBV18, with no clear D. Per the germline V gene, CDR1 is KGHSH and CDR2 is LQKENI. The CDR3 is 12 residues long. Trimming stripped 7 bases from V and 0 bases from J, with 5 bases between. DNA for the CDR3: TGTGCCAGCTGCTACAGCACAGATACGCAGTATTTT. Translation: CASCYSTDTQYF.

This clone was counted once. J is TRBJ2-5 and V is TRBV11-3; 14 bases align to TRBD2. V trimming: 5 bases; J trimming: 0 bases; junction bases outside the gene matches: 8. CDR3 length: 18 amino acids. CDR1 SGHNT and CDR2 YENEEA come from the germline V gene. The CDR3 sequence is CASSPGLAGGWDQETQYF. CDR3 bases: TGTGCCAGCAGCCCAGGACTAGCGGGAGGTTGGGACCAAGAGACCCAGTACTTC.